This T cell receptor (beta chain) is drawn from a study of blood T cells in healthy people across ages. From germline, CDR1 is SGHTA and CDR2 FQGTGA. Trimming pared 4 bases from V and 5 bases from J, leaving 14 bases between. This CDR3 region has 14 residues. No fewer than 6 million PBMCs went into each sample. Samples each yielded at least 5.5 micrograms of total RNA. Ten or more counts support this clonotype. A J-beta primer mix and a sample-barcoded 5' primer were used in a second PCR of roughly 7 to 12 cycles. TCRdb called the 5' RACE reads again in MiXCR, with one record for every CDR3 protein. The sample lists just over 800,000 distinct CDR3 sequences, approximately 67% occurring once.

The sequence was obtained from a man between 25 and 39 years old in good health. The chain couples TRBV7-3 to TRBJ2-5; D possibly corresponds to TRBD1 (6 bases). The sequenced material came from blood. The CDR3 reads CASSSTTGMETQYF. CDR3 DNA: TGTGCCAGCAGCTCCACTACAGGGATGGAGACCCAGTACTTC.